What follows are 24 T cell receptor beta chains derived from one specimen sequenced in a study of PD-L1 blockade in urothelial cancer. Clones were sequenced by immunoSEQ multiplex PCR, and TCRdb holds only the in-frame ones, with some missing. Here the sample spans tens of thousands of clones, 65% to 85% being singletons. The time point was: pretreatment peripheral blood. The sample here was PBMCs, taken around atezolizumab (anti-PD-L1) treatment. The receptor source for this set is a woman in her seventies with urothelial cancer.

The CDR3 is CASRRDSSYNEQFF. In DNA, the CDR3 is TGTGCCAGCAGACGGGACAGCTCCTACAATGAGCAGTTCTTC. The chain links TRBV7-9 to TRBJ2-1; 7 nucleotides agree with TRBD1. The germline CDR1 and CDR2 sequences are SEHNR and FQNEAQ (reference sequence). This CDR3 has 14 amino acids. J gave up 0 bases and V 6 bases, and 2 bases lay outside the gene matches.

This clone has just one count. This chain joins TRBV19 and TRBJ1-2; 8 bases map to TRBD1. After removal of 2 bases from V and 6 bases from J, the junction contained 8 bases not matched to a gene. CDR1 is LNHDA, CDR2 SQIVND, per germline (reference sequence). The CDR3 has 15 residues. The CDR3 sequence is CASSISSDRGDGYTF. The CDR3 nucleotides read TGTGCCAGTAGTATAAGCTCCGACAGGGGAGATGGCTACACCTTC.

This clone was seen a single time. The chain couples TRBV5-6 to TRBJ1-1; weak D call: TRBD1 (6 bases). Germline V lookup: CDR1 SGHDT, CDR2 YYEEEE. Deletions cut 4 bases from V and 3 bases from J, with 13 bases between. This CDR3 is built from 14 residues. Here the CDR3 reads CASSLDSVYTEAFF. CDR3 coding DNA: TGTGCCAGCAGCCTGGACAGTGTATACACTGAAGCTTTCTTT. The complete variable domain, with remaining parts taken from reference TRBV5-6 and TRBJ1-1, reads DAGVTQSPTHLIKTRGQQVTLRCSPKSGHDTVSWYQQALGQGPQFIFQYYEEEERQRGNFPDRFSGHQFPNYSSELNVNALLLGDSALYLCASSLDSVYTEAFFGQGTRLTVV.

The J gene is TRBJ2-7, the V gene TRBV6-6, with 8 bases matching TRBD1. The CDR3 is made up of 14 amino acids. The V segment lost 6 bases and the J segment 3 bases; nucleotides outside the gene matches: 7. Germline CDR1 MNHNY, CDR2 SVGAGI (reference sequence). CDR3 amino acids: CASRARTGRYEQYF. The CDR3 DNA reads as TGTGCCAGCAGAGCCAGGACAGGGCGCTACGAGCAGTACTTC.

The chain uses TRBV28 and TRBJ2-3; D gene unclear. V shed 2 bases and J shed 4 bases, with 13 bases lying between them. Germline assignment: CDR1 MDHEN and CDR2 SYDVKM. The CDR3 spans 15 residues. The DNA of the CDR3 is TGTGCCAGCAGTTTAGCCCCTGGCAGCGCAGATACGCAGTATTTT. Protein: CASSLAPGSADTQYF.

V is TRBV18 and J is TRBJ2-1, with no clear D. Trimming left V 2 bases short and J 0 bases short, with 11 bases between. CDR1 and CDR2 (germline): KGHSH, LQKENI. CDR3 size: 16 residues. This chain's CDR3 is CASSPDAQASYNEQFF. The CDR3 nucleotides are TGTGCCAGCTCACCAGATGCTCAGGCCTCCTACAATGAGCAGTTCTTC.

V usage is TRBV7-2 and J usage is TRBJ2-1, with TRBD2 matching 7 bases. The CDR3 spans 16 residues. The J segment lost 4 bases and the V segment lost 1 base, leaving 7 bases of the junction unmatched. Germline CDR1 SGHTA, CDR2 FQGNSA. The CDR3 DNA follows: TGTGCCAGCAGCTTAGAGTCAGTGGGGGGGTACAATGAGCAGTTCTTC. It yields the protein CASSLESVGGYNEQFF. The whole variable domain, filled in from reference TRBV7-2 and TRBJ2-1, reads GAGVSQSPSNKVTEKGKDVELRCDPISGHTALYWYRQSLGQGLEFLIYFQGNSAPDKSGLPSDRFSAERTGGSVSTLTIQRTQQEDSAVYLCASSLESVGGYNEQFFGPGTRLTVL.

V gene TRBV5-5 combines with J gene TRBJ2-7; possible D gene TRBD2, 6 bases. The CDR3 runs to 14 residues. Per germline, CDR1 SGHKS and CDR2 YYEKEE (reference sequence). Trimming stripped 3 bases from V and 3 bases from J, with 13 bases between. The CDR3 bases are TGTGCCAGCAGCTGGGCGGGAACCGACTACGAGCAGTACTTC. This sequence encodes CASSWAGTDYEQYF. Drawing the rest from reference TRBV5-5 and TRBJ2-7, the complete variable domain is DAGVTQSPTHLIKTRGQQVTLRCSPISGHKSVSWYQQVLGQGPQFIFQYYEKEERGRGNFPDRFSARQFPNYSSELNVNALLLGDSALYLCASSWAGTDYEQYFGPGTRLTVT.

V gene TRBV7-6 combines with J gene TRBJ2-5; 8 nucleotides match TRBD2. This CDR3 region has 14 residues. Germline V gives CDR1 SGHVS, CDR2 FNYEAQ. The ends lost 5 bases at V and 4 bases at J; junction bases unmatched: 6. This CDR3 reads CASSPGTRGETQYF. The CDR3 coding sequence is TGTGCCAGCAGCCCCGGGACTAGAGGAGAGACCCAGTACTTC.

V gene TRBV5-6 combines with J gene TRBJ1-1, with TRBD1 matching 10 bases. Germline V gene lookup returns CDR1 SGHDT and CDR2 YYEEEE. This CDR3 spans 15 amino acids. Trimming removed 4 bases from V and 1 base from J; junction bases left unmatched: 4. The CDR3 spells CASSVGTGANTEAFF. CDR3 coding DNA: TGTGCCAGCAGCGTAGGGACAGGGGCGAACACTGAAGCTTTCTTT.

V usage is TRBV27 and J usage is TRBJ2-7; no clear D. This CDR3 has 11 amino acids. CDR1 is MNHEY and CDR2 is SMNVEV in the germline V gene (reference sequence). Trimming took 5 bases from V and 7 from J, leaving 9 bases between them. This CDR3 reads CASSVSGEQYF. The DNA of the CDR3 is TGTGCCAGCAGTGTCTCCGGGGAGCAGTACTTC.

This clone was observed a single time. The chain has TRBV28 and TRBJ2-7; 10 bases fit TRBD2. This CDR3 region has 14 residues. The germline V gene encodes CDR1 MDHEN and CDR2 SYDVKM. V was clipped by 2 bases and J by 2 bases; unmatched bases: 0. The CDR3 protein is CASSLLAGAYEQYF. The DNA of the CDR3 is TGTGCCAGCAGTTTACTAGCGGGGGCCTACGAGCAGTACTTC. The variable domain in full, completed from reference TRBV28 and TRBJ2-7, reads DVKVTQSSRYLVKRTGEKVFLECVQDMDHENMFWYRQDPGLGLRLIYFSYDVKMKEKGDIPEGYSVSREKKERFSLILESASTNQTSMYLCASSLLAGAYEQYFGPGTRLTVT.

This clone was picked up a small number of times. This chain uses TRBV4-2 with TRBJ2-5, with TRBD2 identical over 14 bases. The germline V gene encodes CDR1 LGHNA and CDR2 YNFKEQ. The CDR3 is 18 amino acids. Losses at the gene ends were 5 bases for V and 3 bases for J; bases not matched to a gene: 11. CDR3 sequence reads: CASSTLGLAGVEKETQYF. CDR3 DNA: TGTGCCAGCAGCACCCTGGGACTAGCGGGAGTAGAGAAAGAGACCCAGTACTTC.

This clone was observed once. The chain has TRBV30 and TRBJ2-3, with TRBD2 matching 12 bases. Trimming at V came to 3 bases and at J to 2 bases, leaving 6 bases not matched to a gene. Germline V gene lookup returns CDR1 GTSNPN and CDR2 SVGIG (reference sequence). The CDR3 is 16 residues long. CDR3 coding DNA: TGTGCCTGGAGCATTGGACTAGCGGGACTCACAGATACGCAGTATTTT. The encoded protein is CAWSIGLAGLTDTQYF. Complete variable domain (other parts from reference TRBV30 and TRBJ2-3): SQTIHQWPATLVQPVGSPLSLECTVEGTSNPNLYWYRQAAGRGLQLLFYSVGIGQISSEVPQNLSASRPQDRQFILSSKKLLLSDSGFYLCAWSIGLAGLTDTQYFGPGTRLTVL.

The count of this clone is one. The gene calls are TRBV30 and TRBJ2-7, with D tentatively TRBD2 (6 bases). This CDR3 spans 13 amino acids. The ends were cut back, 3 bases at V and 6 bases at J, with 15 bases in the middle. Germline V gene sequence: CDR1 GTSNPN, CDR2 SVGIG (reference sequence). Here the CDR3 reads CAWSPLTSSEQYF. The CDR3 DNA follows: TGTGCCTGGAGCCCCCTAACTAGCTCCGAGCAGTACTTC.

The CDR3 sequence: CASSPGTGIEFGYTF. CDR3 in DNA: TGTGCCAGCTCACCTGGGACAGGGATTGAGTTTGGCTACACCTTC. The rearrangement links TRBV18 to TRBJ1-2; 9 bases fit TRBD1. CDR3 length: 15 amino acids. J lost 7 bases, V lost 3 bases, and 9 bases had no gene match. In germline, CDR1 is KGHSH, CDR2 LQKENI. The full variable domain, its missing parts supplied by reference TRBV18 and TRBJ1-2, is NAGVMQNPRHLVRRRGQEARLRCSPMKGHSHVYWYRQLPEEGLKFMVYLQKENIIDESGMPKERFSAEFPKEGPSILRIQQVVRGDSAAYFCASSPGTGIEFGYTFGSGTRLTVV.

The chain carries TRBV5-1 and TRBJ2-1; D is uncertain. The ends were cut back, 0 bases at V and 10 bases at J, with 8 bases in the middle. This CDR3 contains 12 residues. Germline values: CDR1 SGHRS, CDR2 YFSETQ. CDR3 sequence reads: CASSLAGEEQFF. The DNA of the CDR3 is TGCGCCAGCAGCTTGGCCGGTGAGGAGCAGTTCTTC.

This clone was recorded a few times. This chain uses TRBV2 with TRBJ1-2; 9 bases are shared with TRBD1. The CDR3 has 15 residues. Germline assignment: CDR1 SNHLY and CDR2 FYNNEI. After removal of 5 bases from V and 1 base from J, the junction contained 5 bases not matched to a gene. The CDR3 DNA reads as TGTGCCAGCAGTTTGGACAGGGGACTTAACTATGGCTACACCTTC. Translating gives CASSLDRGLNYGYTF.

This chain connects TRBV15 to TRBJ1-4; 8 positions agree with TRBD1. The CDR3 length is 16 residues. Losses at the gene ends were 0 bases for V and 6 bases for J; bases not matched to a gene: 6. Germline values: CDR1 LNHNV, CDR2 YYDKDF (reference sequence). CDR3 nucleotide sequence: TGTGCCACCAGCAGAGATAGAGACAGGGGATATGAAAAACTGTTTTTT. Translated, it gives CATSRDRDRGYEKLFF.

The V gene is TRBV28, the J gene TRBJ2-1, with TRBD2 matching over 7 bases. The germline CDR1 and CDR2 sequences are MDHEN and SYDVKM. The CDR3 covers 16 residues. Germline trimming cut 3 bases from V and 5 bases from J; bases unmatched to any gene: 10. CDR3 region: CASSFVRSSGNNEQFF. The CDR3 DNA is TGTGCCAGCAGTTTTGTAAGGTCTAGCGGAAACAATGAGCAGTTCTTC.

The V call is TRBV5-6, the J call TRBJ2-1; the match to TRBD2 covers 8 bases. Germline lookup yields CDR1 SGHDT and CDR2 YYEEEE. CDR3 length: 14 amino acids. J gave up 6 bases and V 3 bases, and 5 bases lay outside the gene matches. The CDR3 region is CASSSGGGLNEQFF. CDR3 nucleotides: TGTGCCAGCAGCTCCGGGGGGGGGCTCAATGAGCAGTTCTTC. Full variable domain (outside the CDR3, taken from reference TRBV5-6 and TRBJ2-1): DAGVTQSPTHLIKTRGQQVTLRCSPKSGHDTVSWYQQALGQGPQFIFQYYEEEERQRGNFPDRFSGHQFPNYSSELNVNALLLGDSALYLCASSSGGGLNEQFFGPGTRLTVL.

The chain combines TRBV7-2 with TRBJ2-1, with TRBD2 matching over 9 bases. Germline V gives CDR1 SGHTA, CDR2 FQGNSA. This CDR3 spans 15 amino acids. Germline trimming cut 0 bases from V and 7 bases from J; bases unmatched to any gene: 4. CDR3 sequence reads: CASSLARGGQNEQFF. CDR3 DNA sequence: TGTGCCAGCAGCTTAGCGCGGGGGGGCCAGAATGAGCAGTTCTTC.

The chain links TRBV5-1 to TRBJ2-7, with 7 bases identical to TRBD2. CDR1 and CDR2 from the germline V gene are SGHRS and YFSETQ. The V segment lost 4 bases and the J segment 2 bases; nucleotides outside the gene matches: 9. This CDR3 has 15 residues. The CDR3 is CASSLLYGLAYEQYF. For the CDR3, the DNA is TGCGCCAGCAGCCTCCTCTACGGACTAGCCTACGAGCAGTACTTC.

The table lists this clone with a count of one. CDR3: CASSVGQGSTNEKLFF. CDR3 sequence (DNA): TGTGCCAGCAGCGTAGGACAGGGATCAACTAATGAAAAACTGTTTTTT. The chain joins TRBV9 to TRBJ1-4, with 7 positions matching TRBD1. V shed 0 bases, J shed 0 bases, and the junction held 2 bases outside the gene matches. The germline V gene has CDR1 SGDLS and CDR2 YYNGEE. The CDR3 totals 16 residues.